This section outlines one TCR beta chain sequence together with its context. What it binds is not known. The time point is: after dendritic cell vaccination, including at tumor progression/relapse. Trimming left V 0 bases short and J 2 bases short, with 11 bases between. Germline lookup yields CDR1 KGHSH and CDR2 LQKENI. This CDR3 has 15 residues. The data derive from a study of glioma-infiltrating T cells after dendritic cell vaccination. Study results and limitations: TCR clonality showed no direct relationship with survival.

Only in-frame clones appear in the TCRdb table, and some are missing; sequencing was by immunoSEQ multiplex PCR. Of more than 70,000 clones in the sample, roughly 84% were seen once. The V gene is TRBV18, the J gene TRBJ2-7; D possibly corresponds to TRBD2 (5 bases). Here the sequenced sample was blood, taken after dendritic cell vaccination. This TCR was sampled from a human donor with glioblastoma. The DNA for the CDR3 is TGTGCCAGCTCACCACCCGGACTGCCGGCCTACGAGCAGTACTTC. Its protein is CASSPPGLPAYEQYF.